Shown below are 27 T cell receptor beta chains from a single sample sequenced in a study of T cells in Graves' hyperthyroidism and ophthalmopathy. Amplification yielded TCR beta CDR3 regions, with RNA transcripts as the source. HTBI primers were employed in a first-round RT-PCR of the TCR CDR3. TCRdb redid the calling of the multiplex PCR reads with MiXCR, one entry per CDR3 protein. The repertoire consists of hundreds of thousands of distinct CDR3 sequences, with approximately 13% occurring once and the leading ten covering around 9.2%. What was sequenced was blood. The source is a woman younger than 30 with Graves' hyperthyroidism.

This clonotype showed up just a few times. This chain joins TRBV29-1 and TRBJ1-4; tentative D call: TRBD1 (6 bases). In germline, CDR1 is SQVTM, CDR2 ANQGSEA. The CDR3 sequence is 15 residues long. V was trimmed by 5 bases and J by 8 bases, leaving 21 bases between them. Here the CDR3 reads CSVSPSGVLGEKLFF. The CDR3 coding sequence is TGCAGCGTTTCCCCCTCAGGGGTCTTAGGAGAAAAACTGTTTTTT. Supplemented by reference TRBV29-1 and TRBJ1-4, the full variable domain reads SAVISQKPSRDICQRGTSLTIQCQVDSQVTMMFWYRQQPGQSLTLIATANQGSEATYESGFVIDKFPISRPNLTFSTLTVSNMSPEDSSIYLCSVSPSGVLGEKLFFGSGTQLSVL.

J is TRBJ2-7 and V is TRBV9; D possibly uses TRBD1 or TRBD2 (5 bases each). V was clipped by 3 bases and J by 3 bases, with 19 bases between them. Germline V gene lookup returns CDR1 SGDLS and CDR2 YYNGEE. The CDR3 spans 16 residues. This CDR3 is CASSGEIRDAIYEQYF. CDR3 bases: TGTGCCAGCAGCGGCGAAATCCGGGACGCCATCTACGAGCAGTACTTC. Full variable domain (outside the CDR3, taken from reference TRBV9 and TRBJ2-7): DSGVTQTPKHLITATGQRVTLRCSPRSGDLSVYWYQQSLDQGLQFLIQYYNGEERAKGNILERFSAQQFPDLHSELNLSSLELGDSALYFCASSGEIRDAIYEQYFGPGTRLTVT.

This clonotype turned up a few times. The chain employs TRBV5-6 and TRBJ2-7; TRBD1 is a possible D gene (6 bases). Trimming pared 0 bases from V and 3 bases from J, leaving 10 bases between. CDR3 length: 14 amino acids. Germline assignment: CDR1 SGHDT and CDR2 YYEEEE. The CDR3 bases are TGTGCCAGCAGCTTGGACAGGGAGAACTACGAGCAGTACTTC. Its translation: CASSLDRENYEQYF.

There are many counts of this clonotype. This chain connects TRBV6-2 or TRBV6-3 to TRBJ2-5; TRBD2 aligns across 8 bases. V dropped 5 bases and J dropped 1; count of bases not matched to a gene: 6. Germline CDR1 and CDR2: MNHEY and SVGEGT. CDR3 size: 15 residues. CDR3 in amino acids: CASSRLALLQETQYF. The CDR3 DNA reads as TGTGCCAGCAGTCGACTAGCGCTCCTCCAAGAGACCCAGTACTTC.

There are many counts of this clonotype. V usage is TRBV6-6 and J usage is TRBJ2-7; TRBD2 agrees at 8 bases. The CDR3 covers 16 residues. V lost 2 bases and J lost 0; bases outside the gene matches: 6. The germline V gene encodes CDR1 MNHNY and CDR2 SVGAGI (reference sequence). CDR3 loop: CASSYRGLGASYEQYF. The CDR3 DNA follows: TGTGCCAGCAGTTACCGGGGACTAGGGGCCTCCTACGAGCAGTACTTC.

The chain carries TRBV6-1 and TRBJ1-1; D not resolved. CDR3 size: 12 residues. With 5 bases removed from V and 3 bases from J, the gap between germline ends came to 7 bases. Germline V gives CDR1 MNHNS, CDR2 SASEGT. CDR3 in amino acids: CASSPKDTEAFF. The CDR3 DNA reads TGTGCCAGCAGTCCTAAGGACACTGAAGCTTTCTTT.

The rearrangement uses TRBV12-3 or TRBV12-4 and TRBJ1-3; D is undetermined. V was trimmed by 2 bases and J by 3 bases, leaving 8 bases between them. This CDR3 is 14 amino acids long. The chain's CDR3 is CASSLTLNGNTIYF. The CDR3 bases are TGTGCCAGCAGTTTAACCCTTAATGGAAACACCATATATTTT.

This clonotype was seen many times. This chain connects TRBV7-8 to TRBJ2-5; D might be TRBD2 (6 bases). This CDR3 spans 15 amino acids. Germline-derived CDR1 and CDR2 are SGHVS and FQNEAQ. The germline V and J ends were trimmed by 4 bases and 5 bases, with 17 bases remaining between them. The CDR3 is CASSSQTRNTETQYF. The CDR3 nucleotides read TGTGCCAGCAGCTCCCAGACTAGAAATACGGAGACCCAGTACTTC.

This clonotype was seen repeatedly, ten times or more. The CDR3 DNA is TGTGCCAGCAGTTTAAGGGTTTTCGAGACCCAGTACTTC. Protein: CASSLRVFETQYF. The chain recombines TRBV27 with TRBJ2-5; D is unresolved. The V gene lost 2 bases and the J gene lost 5 bases, with 9 bases spanning the gap. CDR3 length: 13 residues. Looked up from germline, CDR1 is MNHEY and CDR2 is SMNVEV (reference sequence).

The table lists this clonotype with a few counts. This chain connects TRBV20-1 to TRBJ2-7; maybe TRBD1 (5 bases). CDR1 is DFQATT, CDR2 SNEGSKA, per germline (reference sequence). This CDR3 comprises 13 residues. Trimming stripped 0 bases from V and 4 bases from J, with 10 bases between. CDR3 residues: CSARETATYEQYF. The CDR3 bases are TGCAGTGCTAGAGAGACAGCAACGTACGAGCAGTACTTC.

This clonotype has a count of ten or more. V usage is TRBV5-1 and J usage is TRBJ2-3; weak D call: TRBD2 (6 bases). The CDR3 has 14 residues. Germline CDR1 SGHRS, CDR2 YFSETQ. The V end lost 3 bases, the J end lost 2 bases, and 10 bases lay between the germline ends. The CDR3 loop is CASSYGSPTDTQYF. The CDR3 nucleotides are TGCGCCAGCAGCTACGGGAGCCCCACAGATACGCAGTATTTT.

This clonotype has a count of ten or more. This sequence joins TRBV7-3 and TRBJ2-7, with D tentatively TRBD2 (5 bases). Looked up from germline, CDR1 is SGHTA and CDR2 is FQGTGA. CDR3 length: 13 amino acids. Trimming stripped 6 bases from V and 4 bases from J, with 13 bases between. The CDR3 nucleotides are TGTGCCAGCAGTAGTCAAGGAGGTTACGAGCAGTACTTC. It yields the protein CASSSQGGYEQYF.

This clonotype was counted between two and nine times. The CDR3 spells CASSLHTYEQYF. The DNA for the CDR3 is TGTGCCAGCAGCTTGCACACCTACGAGCAGTACTTC. This chain connects TRBV5-5 to TRBJ2-7; D call uncertain. The CDR3 totals 12 residues. CDR1 is SGHKS, CDR2 YYEKEE, per germline (reference sequence). V was trimmed by 1 base and J by 2 bases, leaving 4 bases between them.

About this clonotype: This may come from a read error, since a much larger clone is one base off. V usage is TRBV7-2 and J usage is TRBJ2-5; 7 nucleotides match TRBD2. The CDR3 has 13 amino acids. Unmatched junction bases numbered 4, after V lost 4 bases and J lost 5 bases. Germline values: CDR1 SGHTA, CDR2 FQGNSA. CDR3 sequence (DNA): TGTGCCAGCAGCTCCAGCGGGAACGAGACCCAGTACTTC. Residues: CASSSSGNETQYF.

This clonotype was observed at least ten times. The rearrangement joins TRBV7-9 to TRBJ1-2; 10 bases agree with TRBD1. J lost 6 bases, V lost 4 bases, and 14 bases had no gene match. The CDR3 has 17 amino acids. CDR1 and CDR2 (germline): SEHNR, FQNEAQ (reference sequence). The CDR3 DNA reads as TGTGCCAGCAGCTCGACAGGGGGCGCAGGGGTCTGGCATGGCTACACCTTC. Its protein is CASSSTGGAGVWHGYTF.

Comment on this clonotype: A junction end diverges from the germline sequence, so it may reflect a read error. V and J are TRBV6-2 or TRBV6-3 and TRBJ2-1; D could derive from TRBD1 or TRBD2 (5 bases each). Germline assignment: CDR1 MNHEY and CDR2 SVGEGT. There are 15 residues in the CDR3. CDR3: CASSSDLGGYNERFF. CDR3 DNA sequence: TGTGCTAGCAGTTCCGACCTTGGGGGATACAATGAGCGGTTCTTC.

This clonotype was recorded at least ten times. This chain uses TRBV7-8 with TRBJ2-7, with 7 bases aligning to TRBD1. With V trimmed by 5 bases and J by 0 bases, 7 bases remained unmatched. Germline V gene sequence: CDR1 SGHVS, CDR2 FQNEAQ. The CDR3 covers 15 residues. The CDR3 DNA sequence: TGTGCCAGCAGCCTAAAGACAGGGAGCTCCTACGAGCAGTACTTC. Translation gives CASSLKTGSSYEQYF.

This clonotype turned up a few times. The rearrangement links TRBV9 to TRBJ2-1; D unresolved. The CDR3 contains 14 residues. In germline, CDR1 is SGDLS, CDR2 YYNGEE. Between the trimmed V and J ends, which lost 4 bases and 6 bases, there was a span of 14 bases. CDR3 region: CASSPVRLGNEQFF. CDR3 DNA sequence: TGTGCCAGCAGCCCCGTCCGACTCGGCAATGAGCAGTTCTTC.

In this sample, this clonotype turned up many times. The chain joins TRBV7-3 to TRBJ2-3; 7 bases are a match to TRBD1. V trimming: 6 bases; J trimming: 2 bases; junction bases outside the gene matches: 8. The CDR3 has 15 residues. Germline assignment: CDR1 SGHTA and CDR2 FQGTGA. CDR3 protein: CASSRGGPHTDTQYF. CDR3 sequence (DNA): TGTGCCAGCAGTAGAGGGGGCCCACACACAGATACGCAGTATTTT.

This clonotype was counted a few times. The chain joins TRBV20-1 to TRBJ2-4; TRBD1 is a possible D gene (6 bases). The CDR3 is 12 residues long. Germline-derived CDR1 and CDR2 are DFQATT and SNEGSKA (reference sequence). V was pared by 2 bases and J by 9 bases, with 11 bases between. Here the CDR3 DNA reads TGCAGTGCTAGACCAGGGGTTAGCATTCAGTACTTC. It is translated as CSARPGVSIQYF.

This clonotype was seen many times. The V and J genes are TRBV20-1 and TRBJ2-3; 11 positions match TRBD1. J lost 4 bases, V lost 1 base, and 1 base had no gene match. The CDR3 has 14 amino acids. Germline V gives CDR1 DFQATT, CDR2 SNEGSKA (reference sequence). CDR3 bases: TGCAGTGCTAGAGGGGGACAGGGGGCAGATACGCAGTATTTT. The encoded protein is CSARGGQGADTQYF.

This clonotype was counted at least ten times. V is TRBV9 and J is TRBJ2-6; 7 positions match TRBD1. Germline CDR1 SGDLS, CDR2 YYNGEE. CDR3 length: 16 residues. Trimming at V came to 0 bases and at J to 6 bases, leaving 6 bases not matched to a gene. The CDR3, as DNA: TGTGCCAGCAGCGTAGTGGCAGGGGGTCTGGCCAACGTCCTGACTTTC. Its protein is CASSVVAGGLANVLTF. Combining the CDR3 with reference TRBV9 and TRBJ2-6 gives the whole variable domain DSGVTQTPKHLITATGQRVTLRCSPRSGDLSVYWYQQSLDQGLQFLIQYYNGEERAKGNILERFSAQQFPDLHSELNLSSLELGDSALYFCASSVVAGGLANVLTFGAGSRLTVL.

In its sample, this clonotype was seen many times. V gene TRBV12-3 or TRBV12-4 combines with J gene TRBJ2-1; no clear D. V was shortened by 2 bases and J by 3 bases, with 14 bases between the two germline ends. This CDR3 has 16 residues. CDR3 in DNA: TGTGCCAGCAGTTTAAAGGGTGGGCGCCTCTACAATGAGCAGTTCTTC. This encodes CASSLKGGRLYNEQFF.

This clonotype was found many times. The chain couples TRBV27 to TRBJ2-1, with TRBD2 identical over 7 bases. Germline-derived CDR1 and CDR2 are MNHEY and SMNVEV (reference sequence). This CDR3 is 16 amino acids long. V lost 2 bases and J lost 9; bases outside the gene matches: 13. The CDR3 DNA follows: TGTGCCAGCAGTTTAATCCCTGGGACTACCCGGGGTGAGCAGTTCTTC. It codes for CASSLIPGTTRGEQFF.

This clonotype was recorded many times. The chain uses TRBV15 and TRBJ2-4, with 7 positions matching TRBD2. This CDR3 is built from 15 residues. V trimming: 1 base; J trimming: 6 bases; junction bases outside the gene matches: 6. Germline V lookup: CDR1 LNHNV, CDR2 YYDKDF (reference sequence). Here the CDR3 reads CATSRVPSGSNIQYF. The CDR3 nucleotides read TGTGCCACCAGCAGAGTCCCTAGCGGATCAAACATTCAGTACTTC.

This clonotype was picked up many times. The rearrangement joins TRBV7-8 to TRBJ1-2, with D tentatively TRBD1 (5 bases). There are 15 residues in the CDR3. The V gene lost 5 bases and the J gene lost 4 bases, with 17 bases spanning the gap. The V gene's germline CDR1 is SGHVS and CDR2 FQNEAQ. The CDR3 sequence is CASSPLVKGSYGYTF. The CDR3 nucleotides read TGTGCCAGCAGCCCCCTCGTGAAGGGGAGCTATGGCTACACCTTC.

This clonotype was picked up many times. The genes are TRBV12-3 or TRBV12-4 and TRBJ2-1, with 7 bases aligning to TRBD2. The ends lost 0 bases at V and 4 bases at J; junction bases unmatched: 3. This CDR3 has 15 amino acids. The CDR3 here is CASSLAGGYYNEQFF. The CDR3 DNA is TGTGCCAGCAGTTTAGCGGGGGGGTATTACAATGAGCAGTTCTTC.